The next 13 T cell receptor beta chains were all read from a single sample in a study of blood T cell repertoires in COVID-19. Sequencing used immunoSEQ multiplex PCR; TCRdb keeps in-frame clones, though not all of them. This sample has approximately 350,000 clones; around 87% occur once, and the top ten carry about 6%. The sample was peripheral blood. These receptors originate from a woman between 45 and 65 years old with COVID-19, enrolled during active disease.

The chain links TRBV11-2 to TRBJ2-1, with D possibly being TRBD2 (6 bases). This CDR3 region has 15 residues. V dropped 2 bases and J dropped 0 bases, with 8 bases sitting between them. From germline, CDR1 is SGHAT and CDR2 FQNNGV. CDR3 protein: CASSLRGDSYNEQFF. The DNA of the CDR3 is TGTGCCAGCAGCTTACGCGGGGACTCCTACAATGAGCAGTTCTTC.

V is TRBV11-3 and J is TRBJ1-5; D is unresolved. The CDR3 is made up of 16 amino acids. CDR1 and CDR2 (germline): SGHNT, YENEEA. Trimming left V 5 bases short and J 0 bases short, with 14 bases between. The CDR3 coding sequence is TGTGCCAGCAGCCTCAGCGGGTCTTATAGCAATCAGCCCCAGCATTTT. Its translation is CASSLSGSYSNQPQHF. The entire variable domain, with the rest obtained from reference TRBV11-3 and TRBJ1-5, is as follows: EAGVVQSPRYKIIEKKQPVAFWCNPISGHNTLYWYLQNLGQGPELLIRYENEEAVDDSQLPKDRFSAERLKGVDSTLKIQPAELGDSAVYLCASSLSGSYSNQPQHFGDGTRLSIL.

The genes are TRBV6-7 and TRBJ1-1; 7 nucleotides agree with TRBD1. TRBV6-7 qualifies as an ORF whose function is uncertain. The CDR3 has 16 amino acids. The V and J ends lost 0 bases and 1 base, in that order; junction bases with no gene match: 5. CDR3 nucleotides: TGTGCCAGCAGTTACTCGGGGACAGAAACGAACACTGAAGCTTTCTTT. It yields the protein CASSYSGTETNTEAFF.

The chain has TRBV25-1 and TRBJ1-2; D is unclear. This CDR3 contains 13 residues. Germline CDR1 and CDR2: MGHDK and SYGVNS. The V end was cut by 0 bases, the J end by 7 bases, with 9 bases between. The CDR3 nucleotides read TGTGCCAGCAGTGAATATGGTAGATCTGGCTACACCTTC. Protein sequence: CASSEYGRSGYTF.

The chain couples TRBV4-3 to TRBJ2-1; possibly TRBD2 for D (5 bases). There are 13 residues in the CDR3. The V gene's germline CDR1 is LGHNA and CDR2 YSLEER. Trimming removed 0 bases from V and 13 bases from J, with 13 bases in between. The CDR3 loop reads CASSQDRGANQFF. DNA of the CDR3: TGCGCCAGCAGCCAAGATCGGGGAGCGAATCAGTTCTTC.

The chain is built from TRBV3-1 (or the pseudogene TRBV3-2) and TRBJ1-2; D may be TRBD1 (6 bases). V was pared by 2 bases and J by 3 bases, with 22 bases between. The CDR3 length is 18 residues. Per the germline V gene, CDR1 is LGHDT and CDR2 is YNNKEL (reference sequence). Here the CDR3 reads CASSQLPGHVASDYGYTF. The CDR3 bases are TGTGCCAGCAGCCAATTACCGGGACACGTTGCGTCTGACTATGGCTACACCTTC.

The rearrangement links TRBV30 to TRBJ1-2; weak D call: TRBD1 (5 bases). The CDR3 runs to 11 residues. Trimming took off 5 bases at V and 4 bases at J, with 8 bases between the two ends. The germline V gene has CDR1 GTSNPN and CDR2 SVGIG (reference sequence). The CDR3 protein is CAWGAIYGYTF. CDR3 nucleotides: TGTGCCTGGGGGGCCATCTATGGCTACACCTTC.

In its sample, this clone was seen once. The rearrangement joins TRBV6-5 to TRBJ1-1; D is undetermined. Germline V gene lookup returns CDR1 MNHEY and CDR2 SVGAGI. Trimming took off 0 bases at V and 3 bases at J, with 11 bases between the two ends. The CDR3 covers 15 residues. The CDR3 reads CASSYSILGDTEAFF. The CDR3 DNA follows: TGTGCCAGCAGTTACTCGATTCTAGGCGACACTGAAGCTTTCTTT.

The table lists this clone with a count of one. The rearrangement uses TRBV12-3 or TRBV12-4 and TRBJ2-3, with TRBD2 as a possible D gene (6 bases). Deletions cut 8 bases from V and 1 base from J, with 10 bases between. This CDR3 is 13 amino acids long. The CDR3 DNA reads TGTGCCAGCTGGCGGGAAGGCACAGATACGCAGTATTTT. Translating gives CASWREGTDTQYF.

The V gene is TRBV6-5, the J gene TRBJ1-5, with D maybe TRBD1 (6 bases). V was clipped by 0 bases and J by 12 bases, with 12 bases between them. Germline lookup yields CDR1 MNHEY and CDR2 SVGAGI. The CDR3 extends over 13 amino acids. The CDR3 region has the DNA TGTGCCAGCAGTTACTCTGAGACAGGAGTCCAGCATTTT. This sequence encodes CASSYSETGVQHF.

The J gene is TRBJ2-7, the V gene TRBV4-1; weak D call: TRBD2 (5 bases). CDR1 is MGHRA and CDR2 is YSYEKL in the germline V gene. With 0 bases removed from V and 0 bases from J, the gap between germline ends came to 15 bases. This CDR3 is 17 amino acids long. CDR3 nucleotide sequence: TGCGCCAGCAGCCAAGATTGGAGGCAGCGCTACTCCTACGAGCAGTACTTC. As protein: CASSQDWRQRYSYEQYF.

The rearrangement uses TRBV18 and TRBJ1-1, with a tentative D call TRBD1 (6 bases). The CDR3 runs 15 residues. V was trimmed by 3 bases and J by 0 bases, leaving 11 bases between them. CDR1 KGHSH and CDR2 LQKENI come from the germline V gene. CDR3 amino acids: CASSPLDSMNTEAFF. The CDR3 DNA reads TGTGCCAGCTCACCCCTGGACAGCATGAACACTGAAGCTTTCTTT.

The chain combines TRBV30 with TRBJ1-5; 9 bases match TRBD1. Germline trimming cut 2 bases from V and 1 base from J; bases unmatched to any gene: 21. There are 21 residues in the CDR3. Germline assignment: CDR1 GTSNPN and CDR2 SVGIG (reference sequence). CDR3 protein: CAWSFRSVGSDRGRSNQPQHF. Written as DNA, the CDR3 is TGTGCCTGGAGTTTCCGAAGCGTGGGTTCGGACAGGGGAAGGAGCAATCAGCCCCAGCATTTT.